This T cell receptor beta chain emerged from a study of cytotoxic CD8 clonotypes in ibrutinib-treated CLL (dated by TCRdb to the early 2020s). About the study as a whole: The cohort was composed of ten to eleven relapsed/refractory and about 15 treatment-naive patients; IGHV unmutated status was identified in approximately 17 patients. Responses were partial in some 24 patients and complete in 2; after median around 68 months follow-up, around 14 stayed in remission and about twelve progressed. Response samples were obtained after a median of approximately twelve months of treatment, with a range of roughly 6 to 36 months. On average, each sample yielded 270,000 or so productive templates and about 94,000 productive rearrangements. Longitudinal samples were available for about 30% of the 86 trial participants. Cryopreserved peripheral blood mononuclear cells were obtained before treatment, at response, and at either sustained remission or disease progression.

For TCR beta library preparation, about 2.2 micrograms of genomic DNA was extracted from cryopreserved PBMCs. Longitudinal blood samples from CLL patients on ibrutinib monotherapy were analyzed using high-throughput TCR beta sequencing. The patients took part in an open-label, single-center phase 2 trial of ibrutinib monotherapy. Study-wide findings and limitations: Sampling times were not matched between patients in sustained remission and patients whose disease was progressing, and lymph node repertoires were not examined. At ibrutinib response clonality went up, during sustained remission it held steady, and at progression it dropped back toward baseline. Baseline clonality exceeded that of age-matched healthy donors and correlated strongly with circulating CD8+ T-cell counts. Public clonotypes were found to be uncommon and were observed to contract or remain stable during treatment; the increase in clonality was shown to reflect expansion of private clonotypes at ibrutinib response.

From the cysteine up to the phenylalanine, the CDR3 has a length of 14 residues. Only CDR3 DNA remains: 42 bases, in frame from the first base. V trim: 7 bases; J trim: 4 bases; unmatched bases: 7. CDR1 GTSNPN and CDR2 SVGIG are derived from the germline V gene (reference sequence). As for this clone: The antigen it recognizes is unknown. No per-base quality is available; no much larger clone lies one base away.

A MiSeq instrument was used for deep resolution sequencing, which targeted depths ranging from 1 in 1 million up to 1 in 200,000 T cells, with coverage averaging 10x for each clonotype. TCR beta libraries were generated with the immunoSEQ hsTCRB Kit. Per the authors' processing: The data were analyzed with ImmunoSEQ Analyzer and ImmunoSEQ Data Assistant, and V, D and J gene assignments followed IMGT definitions. Clonality was computed as one minus normalized Shannon entropy of productive rearrangement frequencies, ranging from 0 to 1. Only overrepresented clonotypes making up at least 0.05% of the repertoire of each patient were included in the public clonotype analysis. Approximately 14 age-matched healthy donor repertoires from immuneACCESS served as clonality controls. The clones in this table, taken by TCRdb from immuneACCESS, are in-frame only. Not every clone is retained; where verified, under half of the shortfall comes from an unresolved V gene, and the cause of the rest is unknown. The DNA gave D and trimming, while V, J and clone size come from that table. Recorded for this sample are 300,000 to 350,000 clones; about 80% of them occurred a single time. Of the sample, roughly 6.3% is held by the ten largest clones.

The sequence was obtained from a human donor with chronic lymphocytic leukemia. The sequences come from PBMCs, collected before ibrutinib treatment. This chain is built from TRBV30 and TRBJ2-1, with 10 bases matching TRBD2. The CDR3 sequence is CAYSGLAIYNEQFF. The nucleotide sequence reads TGTGCCTACTCGGGACTAGCGATATACAATGAGCAGTTCTTC.